Each of the 21 T cell receptor beta chains below was sequenced from the same sample in a study of identical twins. One entry per CDR3 protein, called by TCRdb with MiXCR from the 5' RACE reads. Among hundreds of thousands of distinct CDR3 sequences listed, roughly 26% were seen once. These data were also reused for a study on T cells expressing NK-cell markers.

The sequenced sample was CD4+ T cells sorted from blood. Every receptor here comes from a woman between 18 and 29 years old in good health.

This clonotype turned up a few times. V is TRBV7-2 and J is TRBJ2-7; D is perhaps TRBD2 (7 bases). With 1 base removed from V and 7 bases from J, the gap between germline ends came to 17 bases. This CDR3 spans 15 amino acids. Germline CDR1 SGHTA, CDR2 FQGNSA. CDR3 coding DNA: TGTGCCAGCAGCTTAGGGCGTTGGGGGGGCGGTGAGCAGTACTTC. Protein sequence: CASSLGRWGGGEQYF.

The J gene is TRBJ2-7, the V gene TRBV6-1; unclear D gene. The CDR3 length is 13 residues. Trimming left V 8 bases short and J 1 base short, with 12 bases between. Germline values: CDR1 MNHNS, CDR2 SASEGT. The DNA for the CDR3 is TGTGCCAGCTCCCCAGGAGATTCCTACGAGCAGTACTTC. Translation gives CASSPGDSYEQYF.

This clonotype was seen only a few times. V usage is TRBV7-9 and J usage is TRBJ1-2; D is unclear. Germline V gene data show CDR1 as SEHNR and CDR2 as FQNEAQ (reference sequence). The CDR3 length is 14 residues. Trimming pared 1 base from V and 0 bases from J, leaving 6 bases between. Here the CDR3 reads CASSLDSSNYGYTF. The CDR3 DNA is TGTGCCAGCAGCTTAGACAGTTCTAACTATGGCTACACCTTC.

This clonotype came up many times. The chain links TRBV27 to TRBJ1-2; D is unclear. Germline-derived CDR1 and CDR2 are MNHEY and SMNVEV (reference sequence). V dropped 2 bases and J dropped 4 bases, with 5 bases sitting between them. This CDR3 region has 12 residues. The CDR3: CASSLSGYGYTF. CDR3 coding DNA: TGTGCCAGCAGTTTAAGCGGCTATGGCTACACCTTC.

The CDR3 spells CSATHQTSGAAQYF. CDR3 coding DNA: TGCAGTGCTACCCATCAGACTAGCGGGGCGGCGCAGTACTTC. The rearrangement links TRBV20-1 to TRBJ2-7; 11 bases line up with TRBD2. The J segment lost 9 bases and the V segment lost 4 bases, leaving 11 bases of the junction unmatched. This CDR3 is 14 amino acids long. The germline gives CDR1 DFQATT, CDR2 SNEGSKA (reference sequence).

The V and J genes are TRBV7-3 and TRBJ1-1; D not resolved. From germline, CDR1 is SGHTA and CDR2 FQGTGA. Deletions cut 5 bases from V and 1 base from J, with 8 bases between. The CDR3 has 13 residues. Here the CDR3 DNA reads TGTGCCAGCAGCCAGACCTCGAACACTGAAGCTTTCTTT. Encoded protein: CASSQTSNTEAFF.

This clonotype was found a few times. This chain links TRBV6-2 or TRBV6-3 with TRBJ2-7; 8 bases line up with TRBD1. The CDR3 consists of 15 residues. The V and J ends lost 5 bases and 3 bases, in that order; junction bases with no gene match: 9. The germline gives CDR1 MNHEY, CDR2 SVGEGT. CDR3: CASSGLRTGLYEQYF. CDR3 bases: TGTGCCAGCAGTGGCCTGAGGACAGGGCTCTACGAGCAGTACTTC.

This clonotype was counted a few times. The gene calls are TRBV29-1 and TRBJ2-5; 10 bases line up with TRBD2. The trim removed 6 bases at V and 4 bases at J, leaving 8 bases unmatched. The CDR3 has 14 amino acids. Germline CDR1 SQVTM, CDR2 ANQGSEA. The CDR3 sequence is CSVDASGSSETQYF. CDR3 bases: TGCAGCGTAGACGCTAGCGGGAGCTCAGAGACCCAGTACTTC.

The table lists this clonotype with many counts. V usage is TRBV5-1 and J usage is TRBJ2-5; no clear D gene. The CDR3 spans 14 residues. The V and J ends lost 2 bases and 1 base respectively, with 9 bases between them. From germline, CDR1 is SGHRS and CDR2 YFSETQ. As DNA, the CDR3 is TGCGCCAGCAGCTTCTCCAGTTCCCAAGAGACCCAGTACTTC. This translates into CASSFSSSQETQYF.

This clonotype showed up just a few times. This chain links TRBV12-3 or TRBV12-4 with TRBJ2-2; D gene ambiguous. This CDR3 comprises 16 residues. The ends were cut back, 8 bases at V and 0 bases at J, with 16 bases in the middle. The CDR3 loop is CASCPIILTNTGELFF. For the CDR3, the DNA is TGTGCCAGCTGCCCCATTATCCTTACGAACACCGGGGAGCTGTTTTTT.

This clonotype has just a few counts. The chain carries TRBV11-2 and TRBJ1-2; D possibly corresponds to TRBD1 (6 bases). Germline CDR1 reads SGHAT; CDR2 reads FQNNGV. V was trimmed by 0 bases and J by 4 bases, leaving 12 bases between them. There are 15 residues in the CDR3. CDR3 sequence: CASSLDPGASYGYTF. The CDR3 nucleotides read TGTGCCAGCAGCTTAGATCCAGGGGCGAGCTATGGCTACACCTTC.

This clonotype occurred a few times. The chain joins TRBV5-1 to TRBJ2-3; 11 nucleotides line up with TRBD2. CDR1 is SGHRS and CDR2 is YFSETQ in the germline V gene. Unmatched junction bases numbered 4, after V lost 4 bases and J lost 0 bases. The CDR3 has 16 amino acids. CDR3 sequence: CASSLGLAVSTDTQYF. The CDR3 bases are TGCGCCAGCAGCCTGGGACTAGCGGTTAGCACAGATACGCAGTATTTT. Filled out from reference TRBV5-1 and TRBJ2-3, the complete variable domain reads KAGVTQTPRYLIKTRGQQVTLSCSPISGHRSVSWYQQTPGQGLQFLFEYFSETQRNKGNFPGRFSGRQFSNSRSEMNVSTLELGDSALYLCASSLGLAVSTDTQYFGPGTRLTVL.

This sequence joins TRBV12-3 or TRBV12-4 and TRBJ2-2; D possibly corresponds to TRBD2 (5 bases). The V end was cut by 7 bases, the J end by 0 bases, with 15 bases between. The CDR3 runs to 16 residues. In nucleotides, the CDR3 is TGTGCCAGCATCCTGACTAACGCGGCGAACACCGGGGAGCTGTTTTTT. Amino acids: CASILTNAANTGELFF.

This clonotype was observed a few times. The V gene is TRBV19, the J gene TRBJ2-1, with a weak D call TRBD1 (5 bases). Trimming stripped 2 bases from V and 0 bases from J, with 8 bases between. Germline CDR1 and CDR2: LNHDA and SQIVND (reference sequence). The CDR3 covers 15 residues. CDR3 in amino acids: CASSIQGTSYNEQFF. For the CDR3, the DNA is TGTGCCAGTAGTATACAGGGAACCTCCTACAATGAGCAGTTCTTC.

This clonotype has more than one count but fewer than ten. The chain joins TRBV9 to TRBJ2-7; D is undetermined. The germline V gene has CDR1 SGDLS and CDR2 YYNGEE. Trimming took 1 base from V and 7 from J, leaving 15 bases between them. The CDR3 has 14 amino acids. CDR3 DNA: TGTGCCAGCAGCGTACTTATTGGGGAATCGGAGCAGTACTTC. Protein product: CASSVLIGESEQYF.

A few counts support this clonotype. The CDR3: CSARGSSGSSTDTQYF. The DNA for the CDR3 is TGCAGCGCCCGCGGTTCTAGCGGTTCTAGCACAGATACGCAGTATTTT. The V call is TRBV29-1, the J call TRBJ2-3; 7 bases match TRBD2. This CDR3 is 16 amino acids long. Germline V gives CDR1 SQVTM, CDR2 ANQGSEA. Trimming at V came to 7 bases and at J to 0 bases, leaving 13 bases not matched to a gene.

This clonotype occurred a few times. The CDR3, as DNA: TGTGCCAGCAGCGAGGACACTTACGAGCAGTACTTC. This sequence encodes CASSEDTYEQYF. This chain uses TRBV7-2 with TRBJ2-7; D may be TRBD1 (5 bases). Germline assignment: CDR1 SGHTA and CDR2 FQGNSA. Trimming took off 5 bases at V and 4 bases at J, with 9 bases between the two ends. CDR3 length: 12 residues.

Here the CDR3 DNA reads TGTGCCAGCAGCTTACCACCCAACCGAGGAAACACCATATATTTT. This codes for CASSLPPNRGNTIYF. The genes are TRBV7-9 and TRBJ1-3, with D unclear. Trimming removed 2 bases at V and 4 bases at J, with 12 bases between. There are 15 residues in the CDR3. Germline assignment: CDR1 SEHNR and CDR2 FQNEAQ (reference sequence).

The V call is TRBV3-1, the J call TRBJ1-1, with a tentative D call TRBD1 (5 bases). CDR1 is LGHDT, CDR2 YNNKEL, per germline (reference sequence). V lost 2 bases and J 3 bases, leaving 10 bases between the germline ends. The CDR3 runs 14 residues. The CDR3 DNA follows: TGTGCCAGCAGCCAACAGGGAGGGGACACTGAAGCTTTCTTT. It encodes CASSQQGGDTEAFF.

This clonotype was seen a single time. The chain has TRBV30 and TRBJ2-7; 7 nucleotides align to TRBD2. The V gene end was trimmed by 3 bases and the J gene end by 2 bases; junction bases not matched to a gene: 10. The CDR3 runs to 15 residues. CDR1 is GTSNPN and CDR2 is SVGIG in the germline V gene (reference sequence). Here the CDR3 reads CAWRRVGGSTYEQYF. The DNA of the CDR3 is TGTGCCTGGAGAAGGGTGGGAGGGAGTACCTACGAGCAGTACTTC.

A few counts support this clonotype. This chain joins TRBV20-1 and TRBJ2-3, with 7 bases identical to TRBD2. V trimming: 4 bases; J trimming: 0 bases; junction bases outside the gene matches: 4. The V gene's germline CDR1 is DFQATT and CDR2 SNEGSKA (reference sequence). The CDR3 has 14 residues. In DNA, the CDR3 is TGCAGTGCTACTAGCGGACCTAGCACAGATACGCAGTATTTT. Translated: CSATSGPSTDTQYF.